This T cell receptor beta chain was sequenced for a study of CD8 T cells in ankylosing spondylitis (dated by TCRdb to 2017 to 2019). Some background on the complete study: To find TCR variants linked to disease, the study profiled T cell receptor beta repertoires in ankylosing spondylitis patients and healthy donors. The full study cohort comprised 25 or so ankylosing spondylitis patients and around 100 healthy donors. Samples of peripheral blood were taken, and for ankylosing spondylitis patients, synovial fluid was collected as well. Broad study findings and their caveats: In peripheral blood, the disease-linked clones were found at relatively low frequencies and had a CD8+ phenotype. According to the report, matched synovial fluid samples from ankylosing spondylitis patients were significantly enriched for the disease-linked clones. Some motif variants were previously reported in synovial fluid and blood of reactive arthritis patients, suggesting common disease-initiation mechanisms. A TCR beta motif of 7 or 8 highly homologous amino acid variants appeared characteristic of blood from ankylosing spondylitis patients.

TCRdb shows the sequencer as Illumina HiSeq 2500. TCR beta libraries were prepared by quantitative 5'-RACE with molecular barcodes. In the original analysis: A new computational method, built on a probabilistic model of VDJ rearrangement, was used to identify disease-linked TCR variants. Using fastp trimming at Q25 and MiXCR clonotype assembly, TCRdb reanalyzed the public sequencing data and kept in-frame beta chains. Rows with a matching CDR3 protein are joined into one entry that keeps the most common DNA and genes. TCRdb assigned the V and J calls; the authors' analysis was not used. The sample includes 400,000 or so distinct CDR3 sequences, with roughly 25% observed a single time. The ten largest account for about 0.89% of the sample. On this clonotype itself: The antigen this receptor binds is unknown. No quality values exist for individual bases; no much larger clone is one base distant.

The CDR3 runs 15 amino acids, cysteine and phenylalanine included. CDR3 DNA is the only sequence kept; it has 45 bases, read in frame from the first base. V and J are trimmed by 5 bases and 1 base, and the gene matches miss 5 bases of the junction. CDR1 LGHNA and CDR2 YNFKEQ are derived from the germline V gene. The TCR comes from a male donor with ankylosing spondylitis. Recombination linked TRBV4-2 to TRBJ2-1; 7 bases in the junction line up with TRBD2. Sequencing was done on a sample of blood, either unsorted or a sorted T cell fraction (not recorded which). The nucleotide sequence is given as TGTGCCAGCAGCTATATGGGGGGGTCCTACAATGAGCAGTTCTTC. It translates to CASSYMGGSYNEQFF.